A single T cell receptor beta chain is shown here with its context. The CDR3 loop spans 12 amino acids. The V gene lost 2 bases and the J gene lost 8 bases, with 6 bases spanning the gap. The method was immunoSEQ multiplex PCR; TCRdb's version includes in-frame clones alone and lacks a portion of them. The sample shows over 100,000 clones, about 91% of them seen only once. This specimen comes from a study of control samples from healthy donors and cancer patients. Sequencing used blood. The chain couples TRBV12-3 or TRBV12-4 to TRBJ1-4; D remains ambiguous. This clonotype was sampled from a man between 40 and 49 years old in good health. The CDR3 protein is CASSLTGEKLFF. The CDR3 DNA follows: TGTGCCAGCAGTTTAACGGGGGAAAAACTGTTTTTT.